One and the same sample provided the 26 T cell receptor beta chains below, sequenced in a study of cytomegalovirus exposure and HLA in healthy donors. The PCR employed 60 Vbeta primers together with 13 Jbeta primers. Sequenced by immunoSEQ multiplex PCR; TCRdb stores in-frame clones only, minus some. The repertoire holds approximately 140,000 clones, with around 72% as singletons. The specimen sequenced was PBMCs. Receptors originate from a human donor in good health.

The chain couples TRBV7-9 to TRBJ2-7, with D possibly being TRBD2 (5 bases). Germline CDR1 SEHNR, CDR2 FQNEAQ (reference sequence). V lost 5 bases to trimming and J lost 2 bases, with 19 bases between them. CDR3 length: 16 residues. In DNA form, the CDR3 reads TGTGCCAGCAGCCATCAAGCTAGCAGGAGCACCTACGAGCAGTACTTC. This translates into CASSHQASRSTYEQYF. Full variable domain (rest looked up from reference TRBV7-9 and TRBJ2-7): DTGVSQNPRHKITKRGQNVTFRCDPISEHNRLYWYRQTLGQGPEFLTYFQNEAQLEKSRLLSDRFSAERPKGSFSTLEIQRTEQGDSAMYLCASSHQASRSTYEQYFGPGTRLTVT.

The chain combines TRBV7-9 with TRBJ2-3, with unresolved D. V shed 2 bases and J shed 0 bases, with 6 bases lying between them. The germline V gene has CDR1 SEHNR and CDR2 FQNEAQ (reference sequence). The CDR3 has 14 amino acids. CDR3 DNA sequence: TGTGCCAGCAGCTTAAGCCATAGCACAGATACGCAGTATTTT. It codes for CASSLSHSTDTQYF.

V usage is TRBV4-2 and J usage is TRBJ2-7; 7 nucleotides align to TRBD1. Germline CDR1 and CDR2: LGHNA and YNFKEQ. Trimming at V came to 4 bases and at J to 2 bases, leaving 8 bases not matched to a gene. The CDR3 sequence is 15 residues long. The CDR3 nucleotides are TGTGCCAGCAGCCCCACAGACAGGGAAACCTACGAGCAGTACTTC. Amino acid sequence: CASSPTDRETYEQYF.

This chain joins TRBV30 and TRBJ2-3; D possibly corresponds to TRBD1 (6 bases). Trimming pared 3 bases from V and 4 bases from J, leaving 11 bases between. The CDR3 covers 13 residues. Per germline, CDR1 GTSNPN and CDR2 SVGIG (reference sequence). CDR3 bases: TGTGCCTGGAGCGCTGGGGGCCCAGATACGCAGTATTTT. Its translation: CAWSAGGPDTQYF. The variable domain in full, with the rest retrieved from reference TRBV30 and TRBJ2-3, is SQTIHQWPATLVQPVGSPLSLECTVEGTSNPNLYWYRQAAGRGLQLLFYSVGIGQISSEVPQNLSASRPQDRQFILSSKKLLLSDSGFYLCAWSAGGPDTQYFGPGTRLTVL.

The gene calls are TRBV2 and TRBJ2-7; D remains ambiguous. Germline V lookup: CDR1 SNHLY, CDR2 FYNNEI. The length of the CDR3 is 15 residues. The V gene lost 0 bases and the J gene lost 3 bases, with 12 bases spanning the gap. The CDR3 sequence is CASSEARLGDYEQYF. The CDR3 DNA reads TGTGCCAGCAGTGAAGCGCGATTAGGAGACTACGAGCAGTACTTC.

About this clone itself: The junction shows a germline mismatch at one end, possibly a read error. The V gene is TRBV19, the J gene TRBJ2-7; D remains unclear. The CDR3 is 15 amino acids. CDR1 LNHDA and CDR2 SQIVND come from the germline V gene (reference sequence). CDR3 in amino acids: CAGSMRPPPAYEQYF. CDR3 bases: TGTGCCGGTAGTATGCGGCCCCCCCCGGCCTACGAGCAGTACTTC.

This clone was seen only a few times. The chain links TRBV9 to TRBJ2-5; TRBD1 agrees at 9 bases. V shed 3 bases and J 5 bases; nucleotides not matched to a gene: 5. From germline, CDR1 is SGDLS and CDR2 YYNGEE. This CDR3 region has 14 residues. For the CDR3, the DNA is TGTGCCAGCAGCGCAACGACAGGGGGGGAGACCCAGTACTTC. It specifies CASSATTGGETQYF.

This chain connects TRBV7-6 to TRBJ2-7; TRBD1 matches at 9 bases. Germline CDR1 is SGHVS and CDR2 is FNYEAQ. Trimming cost V 5 bases and J 3 bases; bases outside gene matches: 8. CDR3 length: 15 amino acids. This chain's CDR3 is CASSQGQGQYYEQYF. The CDR3 DNA follows: TGTGCCAGCAGCCAGGGACAGGGCCAATACTACGAGCAGTACTTC.

The CDR3: CASSPGPGDTYEQYF. The CDR3 nucleotides read TGTGCCAGCAGCCCTGGCCCCGGGGACACCTACGAGCAGTACTTC. The chain links TRBV7-2 to TRBJ2-7; maybe TRBD1 (6 bases). Deletions cut 5 bases from V and 2 bases from J, with 16 bases between. The CDR3 sequence is 15 residues long. Germline CDR1 SGHTA, CDR2 FQGNSA.

This chain links TRBV14 with TRBJ1-2; D uncertain. Trimming pared 0 bases from V and 2 bases from J, leaving 10 bases between. CDR3 length: 15 amino acids. CDR1 and CDR2 (germline): SGHDN, FVKESK. The CDR3 spells CASSQEGGLNYGYTF. CDR3 in DNA: TGTGCCAGCAGCCAAGAGGGCGGGCTAAACTATGGCTACACCTTC.

This clone was detected only a few times. The chain has TRBV7-9 and TRBJ1-1, with D maybe TRBD1 (6 bases). The CDR3 spans 14 residues. Trimming stripped 4 bases from V and 2 bases from J, with 11 bases between. Germline CDR1 is SEHNR and CDR2 is FQNEAQ (reference sequence). The CDR3 nucleotides read TGTGCCAGCAGCTGGGGACAAAGCAACACTGAAGCTTTCTTT. It yields the protein CASSWGQSNTEAFF.

The chain uses TRBV4-3 and TRBJ2-7; tentative D call: TRBD1 (6 bases). This CDR3 spans 13 amino acids. The germline gives CDR1 LGHNA, CDR2 YSLEER. Trimming pared 5 bases from V and 4 bases from J, leaving 12 bases between. CDR3 region: CASSVTRGYEQYF. As DNA, the CDR3 is TGCGCCAGCAGCGTTACAAGGGGGTACGAGCAGTACTTC.

This chain joins TRBV11-2 and TRBJ1-1, with 9 bases lining up with TRBD1. The ends lost 2 bases at V and 6 bases at J; junction bases unmatched: 4. Germline-derived CDR1 and CDR2 are SGHAT and FQNNGV. The CDR3 has 14 residues. The CDR3 spells CASSLFGTGSEAFF. For the CDR3, the DNA is TGTGCCAGCAGCTTATTTGGGACAGGGTCTGAAGCTTTCTTT.

This chain connects TRBV6-1 to TRBJ2-2; the match to TRBD1 covers 8 bases. The CDR3 is 16 residues long. V was clipped by 4 bases and J by 3 bases; unmatched bases: 7. Germline loops: CDR1 MNHNS, CDR2 SASEGT. CDR3 bases: TGTGCCAGCAGTGTTGGTCAGGGGGCGTACACCGGGGAGCTGTTTTTT. Its protein product is CASSVGQGAYTGELFF.

This clone is a singleton in its sample. This chain uses TRBV7-9 with TRBJ2-1, with TRBD2 matching 8 bases. V lost 5 bases to trimming and J lost 7 bases; unmatched junction nucleotides: 7. The germline CDR1 and CDR2 sequences are SEHNR and FQNEAQ (reference sequence). The CDR3 extends over 14 amino acids. The CDR3 loop reads CASSLSGASNEQFF. The DNA for the CDR3 is TGTGCCAGCAGCCTTAGCGGGGCGTCAAATGAGCAGTTCTTC. Full variable domain (rest looked up from reference TRBV7-9 and TRBJ2-1): DTGVSQNPRHKITKRGQNVTFRCDPISEHNRLYWYRQTLGQGPEFLTYFQNEAQLEKSRLLSDRFSAERPKGSFSTLEIQRTEQGDSAMYLCASSLSGASNEQFFGPGTRLTVL.

This chain uses TRBV27 with TRBJ2-7, with 12 bases aligning to TRBD1. Germline V gene data show CDR1 as MNHEY and CDR2 as SMNVEV (reference sequence). V shed 2 bases and J 7 bases; nucleotides not matched to a gene: 6. The CDR3 is 15 residues long. CDR3: CASSLRGQGAREQYF. The CDR3 coding sequence is TGTGCCAGCAGTTTACGGGGACAGGGGGCGCGGGAGCAGTACTTC.

This clone has a single count. The gene calls are TRBV18 and TRBJ2-1, with 12 bases matching TRBD2. The length of the CDR3 is 16 residues. With V trimmed by 3 bases and J by 4 bases, 4 bases remained unmatched. The germline CDR1 and CDR2 sequences are KGHSH and LQKENI. The CDR3 region has the DNA TGTGCCAGCTCACCCATGACTAGCGGGAGTTACAATGAGCAGTTCTTC. Translating it yields CASSPMTSGSYNEQFF. Full variable domain (missing parts from reference TRBV18 and TRBJ2-1): NAGVMQNPRHLVRRRGQEARLRCSPMKGHSHVYWYRQLPEEGLKFMVYLQKENIIDESGMPKERFSAEFPKEGPSILRIQQVVRGDSAAYFCASSPMTSGSYNEQFFGPGTRLTVL.

The chain links TRBV5-6 to TRBJ2-3; 8 bases align to TRBD1. V was clipped by 6 bases and J by 6 bases; unmatched bases: 6. The CDR3 has 13 residues. Germline V lookup: CDR1 SGHDT, CDR2 YYEEEE. The CDR3 here is CASIGQGLDTQYF. DNA for the CDR3: TGTGCCAGCATCGGACAGGGTTTGGATACGCAGTATTTT. The full variable domain, its missing parts supplied by reference TRBV5-6 and TRBJ2-3, is DAGVTQSPTHLIKTRGQQVTLRCSPKSGHDTVSWYQQALGQGPQFIFQYYEEEERQRGNFPDRFSGHQFPNYSSELNVNALLLGDSALYLCASIGQGLDTQYFGPGTRLTVL.

The chain uses TRBV28 and TRBJ2-7; 8 positions agree with TRBD2. The trim removed 5 bases at V and 2 bases at J, leaving 11 bases unmatched. The CDR3 sequence is 16 residues long. The germline V gene encodes CDR1 MDHEN and CDR2 SYDVKM. The CDR3 DNA reads TGTGCCAGCAGTCCCTTAATGAGCGGGAGACCCTACGAGCAGTACTTC. Amino acids: CASSPLMSGRPYEQYF.

This rearrangement joins TRBV2 to TRBJ1-2; possible D gene TRBD1, 6 bases. The ends were cut back, 4 bases at V and 5 bases at J, with 11 bases in the middle. The CDR3 has 13 residues. CDR1 is SNHLY and CDR2 is FYNNEI in the germline V gene. CDR3 sequence (DNA): TGTGCCAGCAGTGGGACAGCTAGGTATGGCTACACCTTC. Translated, it gives CASSGTARYGYTF.

The chain recombines TRBV6-5 with TRBJ1-2, with D maybe TRBD1 (6 bases). Germline V lookup: CDR1 MNHEY, CDR2 SVGAGI. This CDR3 spans 13 amino acids. The V end lost 6 bases, the J end lost 4 bases, and 12 bases lay between the germline ends. The CDR3 bases are TGTGCCAGCAGCCCATTAGGGGGCTATGGCTACACCTTC. Translation gives CASSPLGGYGYTF.

As DNA, the CDR3 is TGTGCCAGCAGCTTAGGAGGGTTCTCCTACGAGCAGTACTTC. Protein: CASSLGGFSYEQYF. J is TRBJ2-5 and V is TRBV7-3, with D possibly being TRBD2 (6 bases). The better agreement between TRBJ2-7 and the DNA end casts doubt on the J call. CDR3 size: 14 residues. The germline V gene encodes CDR1 SGHTA and CDR2 FQGTGA.

This chain uses TRBV5-6 with TRBJ1-1, with TRBD1 as a possible D gene (5 bases). Germline V lookup: CDR1 SGHDT, CDR2 YYEEEE. This CDR3 has 12 amino acids. V shed 3 bases and J shed 8 bases, with 11 bases lying between them. CDR3 nucleotide sequence: TGTGCCAGCAGCTGGGCGACAGAAGAAGCTTTCTTT. Translation: CASSWATEEAFF.

The rearrangement joins TRBV6-5 to TRBJ1-2; the D gene is possibly TRBD1 (5 bases). The CDR3 runs 14 residues. Germline V gene sequence: CDR1 MNHEY, CDR2 SVGAGI. The V end was cut by 5 bases, the J end by 0 bases, with 10 bases between. The CDR3 sequence is CASSKAGPNYGYTF. The CDR3 DNA follows: TGTGCCAGCAGTAAGGCAGGGCCTAACTATGGCTACACCTTC.

The genes are TRBV7-9 and TRBJ2-7; D is ambiguous. Deletions cut 4 bases from V and 3 bases from J, with 4 bases between. This CDR3 comprises 11 residues. Per germline, CDR1 SEHNR and CDR2 FQNEAQ (reference sequence). This chain's CDR3 is CASSSFYEQYF. In nucleotides, the CDR3 is TGTGCCAGCAGCTCGTTCTACGAGCAGTACTTC.

This clone was seen only a few times. The chain couples TRBV18 to TRBJ1-4; D unresolved. Trimming shortened V by 2 bases and J by 6 bases, and 4 bases separated the two germline ends. In germline, CDR1 is KGHSH, CDR2 LQKENI. The CDR3 is 12 amino acids. CDR3 sequence reads: CASSPEDEKLFF. The CDR3 DNA follows: TGTGCCAGCTCACCAGAGGATGAAAAACTGTTTTTT.